These 11 T cell receptor beta chains share one sample of origin, sequenced in a study of cytomegalovirus exposure and HLA in healthy donors. PCR amplification relied on 60 Vbeta primers (plus 13 Jbeta primers). The protocol was immunoSEQ multiplex PCR, while the TCRdb copy is restricted to in-frame clones and leaves out a portion. The table has about 150,000 clones, around 79% seen once. The sequenced sample consisted of PBMCs. These receptors all stem from a man in his forties in good health and CMV-seropositive.

The V gene is TRBV4-2, the J gene TRBJ2-7; D may be TRBD1 (5 bases). Trimming removed 6 bases from V and 4 bases from J, with 19 bases in between. In germline, CDR1 is LGHNA, CDR2 YNFKEQ. The CDR3 is 15 amino acids. The CDR3 sequence is CASRVSSGPSYEQYF. For the CDR3, the DNA is TGTGCCAGCAGGGTCAGTTCAGGGCCCTCGTACGAGCAGTACTTC.

The V gene is TRBV19, the J gene TRBJ2-2; 12 bases align to TRBD1. With V trimmed by 6 bases and J by 10 bases, 12 bases remained unmatched. The CDR3 spans 16 residues. Germline CDR1 is LNHDA and CDR2 is SQIVND (reference sequence). The CDR3: CASRRTGTGGYMELFF. The CDR3 DNA reads TGTGCCAGTAGGAGAACCGGGACAGGGGGCTATATGGAGCTGTTTTTT.

The genes are TRBV27 and TRBJ2-1, with a weak D call TRBD1 (6 bases). V lost 2 bases to trimming and J lost 0 bases, with 20 bases between them. The CDR3 contains 19 residues. The germline V gene encodes CDR1 MNHEY and CDR2 SMNVEV (reference sequence). CDR3 coding DNA: TGTGCCAGCAGTTTAAAAGGGGCGGACAGTTACCACTCCTACAATGAGCAGTTCTTC. This encodes CASSLKGADSYHSYNEQFF.

The V call is TRBV5-1, the J call TRBJ2-3; 16 nucleotides agree with TRBD2. V gave up 4 bases and J gave up 1 base; unmatched junction bases: 3. CDR3 length equals 17 residues. In germline, CDR1 is SGHRS, CDR2 YFSETQ. CDR3 nucleotides: TGCGCCAGCAGCATCGGGACTAGCGGGGGGGGCACAGATACGCAGTATTTT. This encodes CASSIGTSGGGTDTQYF.

CDR3: CACRTDNTNTGELFF. The CDR3 region has the DNA TGTGCCTGTCGCACGGACAACACGAACACCGGGGAGCTGTTTTTT. The V and J genes are TRBV30 and TRBJ2-2; D is perhaps TRBD1 (5 bases). This CDR3 region has 15 residues. Germline V CDR1 and CDR2: GTSNPN, SVGIG (reference sequence). Trimming shortened V by 6 bases and J by 0 bases, and 14 bases separated the two germline ends.

This clone was seen only once. This rearrangement joins TRBV29-1 to TRBJ2-3, with a possible D match to TRBD2 (6 bases). The CDR3 spans 11 residues. Trimming stripped 3 bases from V and 6 bases from J, with 7 bases between. Per germline, CDR1 SQVTM and CDR2 ANQGSEA. CDR3 nucleotide sequence: TGCAGCGTTGAGAGCGGGGATACGCAGTATTTT. It encodes CSVESGDTQYF.

This chain connects TRBV11-2 to TRBJ2-5, with 7 bases that match TRBD2. TRBJ2-7 explains the end of the DNA better; the J call may be wrong. The CDR3 is 15 amino acids. Per germline, CDR1 SGHAT and CDR2 FQNNGV. CDR3: CASSHWGPGGNEQYF. Written as DNA, the CDR3 is TGTGCCAGCAGCCACTGGGGTCCGGGAGGTAACGAGCAGTACTTC.

The V gene is TRBV7-2, the J gene TRBJ1-4; possible D gene TRBD1, 6 bases. Trimming stripped 0 bases from V and 8 bases from J, with 16 bases between. Germline assignment: CDR1 SGHTA and CDR2 FQGNSA. The length of the CDR3 is 16 residues. The CDR3 loop is CASSLASTGLGEKLFF. CDR3 nucleotides: TGTGCCAGCAGCTTAGCCTCGACAGGACTTGGGGAAAAACTGTTTTTT.

The chain recombines TRBV30 with TRBJ2-1, with 7 bases that match TRBD2. V lost 3 bases and J lost 7; bases outside the gene matches: 12. Germline V gives CDR1 GTSNPN, CDR2 SVGIG (reference sequence). The CDR3 sequence is 15 residues long. In DNA form, the CDR3 reads TGTGCCTGGAGGGGAAACGGGGGGAACAATAATGAGCAGTTCTTC. Translating gives CAWRGNGGNNNEQFF.

V gene TRBV28 combines with J gene TRBJ2-7, with a tentative D call TRBD1 (6 bases). The germline V and J ends were trimmed by 10 bases and 3 bases, with 10 bases remaining between them. The CDR3 is 11 amino acids. Germline assignment: CDR1 MDHEN and CDR2 SYDVKM. The CDR3 spells CATQGLYEQYF. The CDR3, as DNA: TGTGCCACACAGGGTCTCTACGAGCAGTACTTC.

The chain is built from TRBV9 and TRBJ2-1; no reliable D call. Germline V gene data show CDR1 as SGDLS and CDR2 as YYNGEE. CDR3 size: 12 residues. The V end lost 0 bases, the J end lost 8 bases, and 6 bases lay between the germline ends. The CDR3 DNA reads TGTGCCAGCAGCGTAGGTTTAGATGAGCAGTTCTTC. Protein product: CASSVGLDEQFF.